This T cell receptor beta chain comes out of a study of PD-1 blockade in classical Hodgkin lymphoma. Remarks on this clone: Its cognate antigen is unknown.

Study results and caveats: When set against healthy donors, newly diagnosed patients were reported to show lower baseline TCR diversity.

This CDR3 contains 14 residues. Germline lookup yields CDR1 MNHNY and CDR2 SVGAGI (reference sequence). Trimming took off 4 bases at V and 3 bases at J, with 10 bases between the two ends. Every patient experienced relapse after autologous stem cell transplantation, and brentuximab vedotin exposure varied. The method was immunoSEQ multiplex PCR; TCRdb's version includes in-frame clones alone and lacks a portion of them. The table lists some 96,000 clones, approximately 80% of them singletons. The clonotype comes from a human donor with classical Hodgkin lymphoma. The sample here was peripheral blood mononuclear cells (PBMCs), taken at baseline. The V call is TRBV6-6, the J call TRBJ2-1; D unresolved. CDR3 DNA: TGTGCCAGCAGTTTGCGACCCGACTACAATGAGCAGTTCTTC. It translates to CASSLRPDYNEQFF.